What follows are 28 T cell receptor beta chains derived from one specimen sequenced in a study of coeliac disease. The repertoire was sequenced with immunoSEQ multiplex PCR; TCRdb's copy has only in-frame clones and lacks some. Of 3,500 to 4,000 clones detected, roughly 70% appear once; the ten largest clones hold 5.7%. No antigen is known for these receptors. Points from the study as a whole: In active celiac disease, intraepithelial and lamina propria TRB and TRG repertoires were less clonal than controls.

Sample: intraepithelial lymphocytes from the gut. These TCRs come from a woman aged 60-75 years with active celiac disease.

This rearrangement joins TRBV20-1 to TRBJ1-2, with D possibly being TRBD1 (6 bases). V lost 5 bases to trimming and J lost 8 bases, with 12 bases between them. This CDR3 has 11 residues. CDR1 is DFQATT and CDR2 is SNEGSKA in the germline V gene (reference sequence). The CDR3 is CSARNRVGYTF. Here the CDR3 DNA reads TGCAGTGCTCGAAACAGGGTCGGCTACACCTTC.

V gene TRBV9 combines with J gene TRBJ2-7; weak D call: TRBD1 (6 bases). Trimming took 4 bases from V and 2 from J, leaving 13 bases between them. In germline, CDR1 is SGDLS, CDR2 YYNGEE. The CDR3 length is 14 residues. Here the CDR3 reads CASSTRDTAYEQYF. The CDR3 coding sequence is TGTGCCAGCAGCACTCGGGACACCGCCTACGAGCAGTACTTC.

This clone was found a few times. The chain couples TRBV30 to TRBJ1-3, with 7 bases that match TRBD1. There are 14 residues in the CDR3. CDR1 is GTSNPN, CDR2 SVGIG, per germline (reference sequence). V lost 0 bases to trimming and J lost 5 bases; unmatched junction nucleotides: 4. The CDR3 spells CAWSVTGARNTIYF. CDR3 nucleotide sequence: TGTGCCTGGAGTGTTACAGGGGCAAGAAACACCATATATTTT. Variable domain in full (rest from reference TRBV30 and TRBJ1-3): SQTIHQWPATLVQPVGSPLSLECTVEGTSNPNLYWYRQAAGRGLQLLFYSVGIGQISSEVPQNLSASRPQDRQFILSSKKLLLSDSGFYLCAWSVTGARNTIYFGEGSWLTVV.

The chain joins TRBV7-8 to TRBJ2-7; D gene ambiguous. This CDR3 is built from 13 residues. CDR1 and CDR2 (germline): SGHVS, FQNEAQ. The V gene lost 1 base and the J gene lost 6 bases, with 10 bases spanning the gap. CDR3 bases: TGTGCCAGCAGCTTAGACAGAAGAGCCGAGCAGTACTTC. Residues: CASSLDRRAEQYF. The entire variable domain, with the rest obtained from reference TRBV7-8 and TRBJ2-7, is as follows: GAGVSQSPRYKVAKRGQDVALRCDPISGHVSLFWYQQALGQGPEFLTYFQNEAQLDKSGLPSDRFFAERPEGSVSTLKIQRTQQEDSAVYLCASSLDRRAEQYFGPGTRLTVT.

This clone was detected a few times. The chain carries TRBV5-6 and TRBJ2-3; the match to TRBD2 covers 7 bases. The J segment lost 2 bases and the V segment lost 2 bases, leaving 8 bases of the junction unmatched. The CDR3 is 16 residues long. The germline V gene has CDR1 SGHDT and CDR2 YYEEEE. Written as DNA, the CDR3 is TGTGCCAGCAGCTTTGGGACTAATGACTTCACAGATACGCAGTATTTT. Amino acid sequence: CASSFGTNDFTDTQYF.

The CDR3 is CASSRRPLEETQYF. The DNA of the CDR3 is TGTGCCAGCAGCCGCAGGCCTTTAGAAGAGACCCAGTACTTC. V is TRBV9 and J is TRBJ2-5; D is uncertain. V lost 4 bases and J 3 bases, leaving 13 bases between the germline ends. Germline V gives CDR1 SGDLS, CDR2 YYNGEE. The CDR3 length is 14 residues. Based on the CDR3 plus reference TRBV9 and TRBJ2-5, the full variable domain is DSGVTQTPKHLITATGQRVTLRCSPRSGDLSVYWYQQSLDQGLQFLIQYYNGEERAKGNILERFSAQQFPDLHSELNLSSLELGDSALYFCASSRRPLEETQYFGPGTRLLVL.

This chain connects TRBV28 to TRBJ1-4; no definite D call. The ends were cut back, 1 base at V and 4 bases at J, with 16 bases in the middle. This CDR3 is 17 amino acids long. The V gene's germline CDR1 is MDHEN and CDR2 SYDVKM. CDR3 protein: CASSLSPGRRNNEKLFF. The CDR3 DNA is TGTGCCAGCAGTTTATCCCCGGGGAGGAGAAATAATGAAAAACTGTTTTTT.

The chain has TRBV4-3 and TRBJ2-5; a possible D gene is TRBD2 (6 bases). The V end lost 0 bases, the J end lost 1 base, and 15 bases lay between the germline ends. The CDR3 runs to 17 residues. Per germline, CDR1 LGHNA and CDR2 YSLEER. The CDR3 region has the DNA TGCGCCAGCAGCCAAGATGCGGTAGCGGTCTTCCAAGAGACCCAGTACTTC. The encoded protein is CASSQDAVAVFQETQYF.

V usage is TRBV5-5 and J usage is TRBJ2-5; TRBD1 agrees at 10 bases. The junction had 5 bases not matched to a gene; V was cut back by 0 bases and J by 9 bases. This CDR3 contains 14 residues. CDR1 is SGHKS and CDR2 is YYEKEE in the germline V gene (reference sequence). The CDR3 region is CASSLGQGAGAQYF. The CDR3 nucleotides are TGTGCCAGCAGCTTGGGACAGGGGGCAGGGGCCCAGTACTTC.

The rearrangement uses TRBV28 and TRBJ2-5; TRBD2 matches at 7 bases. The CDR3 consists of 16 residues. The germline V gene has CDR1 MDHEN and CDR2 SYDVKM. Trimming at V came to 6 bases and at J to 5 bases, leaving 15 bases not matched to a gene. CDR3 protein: CASRSELIAGGETQYF. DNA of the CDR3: TGTGCCAGCAGATCCGAGCTTATAGCGGGCGGGGAGACCCAGTACTTC.

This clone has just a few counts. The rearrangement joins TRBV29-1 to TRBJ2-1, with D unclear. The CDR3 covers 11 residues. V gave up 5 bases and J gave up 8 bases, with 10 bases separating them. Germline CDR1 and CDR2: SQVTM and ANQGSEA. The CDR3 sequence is CSVRSYHEQFF. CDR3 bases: TGCAGCGTTCGGTCTTACCATGAGCAGTTCTTC.

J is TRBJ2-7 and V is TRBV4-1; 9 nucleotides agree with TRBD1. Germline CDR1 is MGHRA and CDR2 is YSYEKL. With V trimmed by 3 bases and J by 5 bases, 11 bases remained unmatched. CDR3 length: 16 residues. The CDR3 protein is CASSHKQGASFHEQYF. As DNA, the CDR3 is TGCGCCAGCAGCCATAAACAGGGGGCGAGTTTCCACGAGCAGTACTTC.

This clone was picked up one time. CDR3 residues: CASSLSDRVNEQYF. As DNA, the CDR3 is TGCGCCAGCAGCCTATCGGACAGGGTGAACGAGCAGTACTTC. The chain couples TRBV5-1 to TRBJ2-7; TRBD1 matches at 8 bases. Germline CDR1 is SGHRS and CDR2 is YFSETQ. The CDR3 covers 14 residues. The V gene end was trimmed by 4 bases and the J gene end by 5 bases; junction bases not matched to a gene: 8.

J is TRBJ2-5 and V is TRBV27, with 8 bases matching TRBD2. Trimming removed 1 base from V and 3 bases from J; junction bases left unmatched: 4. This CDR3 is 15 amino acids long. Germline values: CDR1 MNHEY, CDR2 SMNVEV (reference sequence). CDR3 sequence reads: CASSLFAREEETQYF. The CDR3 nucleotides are TGTGCCAGCAGTTTATTTGCGCGGGAGGAAGAGACCCAGTACTTC.

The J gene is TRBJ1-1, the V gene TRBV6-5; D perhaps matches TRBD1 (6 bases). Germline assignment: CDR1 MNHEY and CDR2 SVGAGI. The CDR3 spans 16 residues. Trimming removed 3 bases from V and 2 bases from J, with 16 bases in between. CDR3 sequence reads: CASSYSRRTVNTEAFF. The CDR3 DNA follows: TGTGCCAGCAGTTATTCCCGGCGGACAGTAAACACTGAAGCTTTCTTT.

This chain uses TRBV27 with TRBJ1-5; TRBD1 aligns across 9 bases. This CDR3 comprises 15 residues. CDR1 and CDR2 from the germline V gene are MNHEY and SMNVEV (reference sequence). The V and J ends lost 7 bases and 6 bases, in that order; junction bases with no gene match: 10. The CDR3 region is CASIYRGRAGQPQHF. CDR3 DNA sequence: TGTGCCAGCATATACAGGGGGCGGGCGGGTCAGCCCCAGCATTTT.

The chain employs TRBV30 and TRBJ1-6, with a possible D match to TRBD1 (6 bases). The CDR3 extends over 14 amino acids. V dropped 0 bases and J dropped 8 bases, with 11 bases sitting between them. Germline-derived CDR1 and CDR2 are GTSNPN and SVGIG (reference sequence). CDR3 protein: CAWSVTGHHSPLHF. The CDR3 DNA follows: TGTGCCTGGAGTGTGACAGGCCATCATTCACCCCTCCACTTT.

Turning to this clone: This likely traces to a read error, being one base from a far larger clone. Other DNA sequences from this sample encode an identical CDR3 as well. The CDR3 DNA sequence: TGCGCCAGCAGTGATTCCAAGGGAGGCTATGGCTACACCTTC. Translating gives CASSDSKGGYGYTF. The rearrangement joins TRBV9 to TRBJ1-2, with no clear D. Germline V lookup: CDR1 SGDLS, CDR2 YYNGEE. The CDR3 runs to 14 residues. Looking up the rest from reference TRBV9 and TRBJ1-2 gives the full variable domain: DSGVTQTPKHLITATGQRVTLRCSPRSGDLSVYWYQQSLDQGLQFLIQYYNGEERAKGNILERFSAQQFPDLHSELNLSSLELGDSALYFCASSDSKGGYGYTFGSGTRLTVV.

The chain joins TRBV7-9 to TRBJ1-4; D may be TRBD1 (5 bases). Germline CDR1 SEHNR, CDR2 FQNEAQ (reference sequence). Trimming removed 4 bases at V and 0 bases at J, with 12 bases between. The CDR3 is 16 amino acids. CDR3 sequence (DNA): TGTGCCAGCAGCTCCGACAGACTCACAACTAATGAAAAACTGTTTTTT. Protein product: CASSSDRLTTNEKLFF.

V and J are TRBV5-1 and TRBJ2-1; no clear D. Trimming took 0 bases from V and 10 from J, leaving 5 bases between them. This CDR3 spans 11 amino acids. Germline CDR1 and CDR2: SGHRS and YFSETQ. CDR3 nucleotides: TGCGCCAGCAGCTTGGCAGGCGAGCAGTTCTTC. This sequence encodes CASSLAGEQFF.

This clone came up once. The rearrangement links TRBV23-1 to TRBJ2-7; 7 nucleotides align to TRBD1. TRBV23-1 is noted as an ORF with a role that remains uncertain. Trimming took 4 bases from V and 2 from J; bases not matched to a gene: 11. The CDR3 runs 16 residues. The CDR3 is CASSPLDREVPYEQYF. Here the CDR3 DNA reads TGCGCCAGCAGTCCACTCGACAGGGAAGTGCCCTACGAGCAGTACTTC.

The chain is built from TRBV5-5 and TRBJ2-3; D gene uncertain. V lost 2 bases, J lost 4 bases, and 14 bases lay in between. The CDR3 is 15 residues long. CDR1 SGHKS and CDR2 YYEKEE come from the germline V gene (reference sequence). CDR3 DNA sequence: TGTGCCAGCAGCTTTCGTTCTAGTCGGTCAGATACGCAGTATTTT. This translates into CASSFRSSRSDTQYF.

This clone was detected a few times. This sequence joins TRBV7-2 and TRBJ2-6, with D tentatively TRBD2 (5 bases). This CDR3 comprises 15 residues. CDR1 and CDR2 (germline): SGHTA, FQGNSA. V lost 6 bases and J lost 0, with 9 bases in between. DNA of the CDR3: TGTGCCAGCAGAAGGGAGACCTCTGGGGCCAACGTCCTGACTTTC. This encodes CASRRETSGANVLTF.

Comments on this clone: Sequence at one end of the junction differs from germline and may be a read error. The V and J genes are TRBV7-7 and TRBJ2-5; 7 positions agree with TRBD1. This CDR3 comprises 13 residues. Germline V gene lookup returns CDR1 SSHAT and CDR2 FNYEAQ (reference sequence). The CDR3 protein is CASSFDRDQTQYF. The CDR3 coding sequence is TGTGCTAGCAGCTTTGACAGGGACCAGACCCAGTACTTC.

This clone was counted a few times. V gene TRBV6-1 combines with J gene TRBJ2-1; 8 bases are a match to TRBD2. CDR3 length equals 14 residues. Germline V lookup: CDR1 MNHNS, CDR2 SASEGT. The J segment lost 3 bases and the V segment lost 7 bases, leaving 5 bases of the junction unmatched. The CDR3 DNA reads TGTGCCAGCACCTTCGGGGGGGACTACAATGAGCAGTTCTTC. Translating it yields CASTFGGDYNEQFF.

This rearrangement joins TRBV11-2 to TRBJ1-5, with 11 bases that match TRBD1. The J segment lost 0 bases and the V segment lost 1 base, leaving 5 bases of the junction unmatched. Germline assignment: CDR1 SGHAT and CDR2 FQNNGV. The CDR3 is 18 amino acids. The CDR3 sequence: CASSLGTGGPFSNQPQHF. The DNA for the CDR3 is TGTGCCAGCAGCTTAGGGACAGGGGGCCCTTTTAGCAATCAGCCCCAGCATTTT.

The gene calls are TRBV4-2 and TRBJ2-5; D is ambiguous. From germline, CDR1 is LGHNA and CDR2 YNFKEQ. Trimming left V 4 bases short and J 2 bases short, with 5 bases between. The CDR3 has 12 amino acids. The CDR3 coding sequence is TGTGCCAGCAGCCTCCCTCAAGAGACCCAGTACTTC. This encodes CASSLPQETQYF.

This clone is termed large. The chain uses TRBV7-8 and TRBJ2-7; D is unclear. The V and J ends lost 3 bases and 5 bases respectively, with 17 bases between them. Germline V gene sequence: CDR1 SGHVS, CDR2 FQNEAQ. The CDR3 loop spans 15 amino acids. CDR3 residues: CASSFWSKPLHEQYF. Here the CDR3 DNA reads TGTGCCAGCAGCTTTTGGAGTAAACCTCTTCACGAGCAGTACTTC.